The next 27 T cell receptor beta chains were all read from a single sample in a study of T cells in Graves' hyperthyroidism and ophthalmopathy. What was amplified from RNA transcripts were TCR beta CDR3 regions. The HTBI primer set served for first-round RT-PCR of the TCR CDR3. TCRdb used MiXCR to reprocess the multiplex PCR reads, holding one entry per CDR3 protein. Of approximately 600,000 distinct CDR3 sequences in the sample, about 15% were seen once. Source material: blood. The receptors were gathered from a woman in her 30s with Graves' hyperthyroidism that later progressed to Graves' ophthalmopathy.

This clonotype was detected ten times or more. The chain couples TRBV2 to TRBJ1-6; D remains unclear. This CDR3 has 14 amino acids. The V end was cut by 2 bases, the J end by 8 bases, with 10 bases between. Germline CDR1 SNHLY, CDR2 FYNNEI. The CDR3 sequence: CASSEYTVYSPLHF. The DNA of the CDR3 is TGTGCCAGCAGTGAATATACAGTTTATTCACCCCTCCACTTT.

DNA for the CDR3: TGTGCCAGCAGTTTGAGCAGCGGAGGGCCCCAGCATTTT. Protein product: CASSLSSGGPQHF. The chain carries TRBV12-3 or TRBV12-4 and TRBJ1-5; no firm D call. The CDR3 runs 13 residues. Trimming cost V 3 bases and J 9 bases, with 12 bases left between them.

This chain links TRBV24-1 with TRBJ1-4, with TRBD1 matching over 10 bases. Germline CDR1 and CDR2: KGHDR and SFDVKD. With 3 bases clipped from V and 8 bases from J, the junction kept 11 bases outside the gene matches. The CDR3 is 17 residues long. The CDR3 sequence: CATSDPRSGTGEEKLFF. The CDR3 DNA reads as TGTGCCACCAGTGATCCGCGCTCCGGGACAGGGGAGGAAAAACTGTTTTTT.

This clonotype was seen repeatedly, ten times or more. The V gene is TRBV12-3 or TRBV12-4, the J gene TRBJ2-1, with 7 bases matching TRBD1. CDR3 length: 16 residues. The trim removed 3 bases at V and 3 bases at J, leaving 8 bases unmatched. CDR3 DNA sequence: TGTGCCAGCAGTTTTTGGACAGGAACCCACTACAATGAGCAGTTCTTC. Protein sequence: CASSFWTGTHYNEQFF.

V usage is TRBV6-2 or TRBV6-3 and J usage is TRBJ1-2, with 7 nucleotides matching TRBD1. From germline, CDR1 is MNHEY and CDR2 SVGEGT. CDR3 length equals 16 residues. V was clipped by 2 bases and J by 4 bases; unmatched bases: 10. CDR3: CASSYPGQRKVYGYTF. The CDR3 nucleotides are TGTGCCAGCAGTTACCCGGGACAGAGAAAGGTCTATGGCTACACCTTC.

This clonotype appeared many times. This rearrangement joins TRBV7-4 to TRBJ1-6; TRBD1 matches 8 bases. The V segment lost 5 bases and the J segment 3 bases; nucleotides outside the gene matches: 12. The germline V gene has CDR1 SGHVT and CDR2 SQSDAQ. The CDR3 has 18 residues. Here the CDR3 reads CASSPGTGPPLYNSPLHF. The CDR3 DNA reads as TGTGCCAGCAGCCCTGGGACAGGCCCGCCGCTCTATAATTCACCCCTCCACTTT.

This clonotype appeared many times. The V and J genes are TRBV28 and TRBJ2-2; weak D call: TRBD2 (6 bases). The V end lost 2 bases, the J end lost 1 base, and 11 bases lay between the germline ends. The CDR3 consists of 16 residues. CDR1 and CDR2 from the germline V gene are MDHEN and SYDVKM. The CDR3 DNA sequence: TGTGCCAGCAGTTTAGCTGTGCGGGGGAACACCGGGGAGCTGTTTTTT. Translated: CASSLAVRGNTGELFF.

In this sample, this clonotype turned up a few times. J is TRBJ1-4 and V is TRBV6-2 or TRBV6-3; no reliable D call. The CDR3 spans 12 residues. CDR1 MNHEY and CDR2 SVGEGT come from the germline V gene. Between the trimmed V and J ends, which lost 4 bases and 4 bases, there was a span of 4 bases. Here the CDR3 DNA reads TGTGCCAGCAGTTCGATTAATGAAAAACTGTTTTTT. Residues: CASSSINEKLFF.

The table lists this clonotype with many counts. The V and J genes are TRBV18 and TRBJ1-1; D possibly corresponds to TRBD1 (5 bases). Germline-derived CDR1 and CDR2 are KGHSH and LQKENI. V dropped 0 bases and J dropped 8 bases, with 10 bases sitting between them. CDR3 size: 13 residues. The CDR3 reads CASSPPGQVEAFF. Here the CDR3 DNA reads TGTGCCAGCTCACCACCGGGGCAGGTCGAAGCTTTCTTT.

This clonotype was counted a few times. The V gene is TRBV30, the J gene TRBJ1-1, with D possibly TRBD1 on 6 matching bases. Trimming took off 3 bases at V and 1 base at J, with 15 bases between the two ends. The germline CDR1 and CDR2 sequences are GTSNPN and SVGIG (reference sequence). The CDR3 consists of 15 residues. CDR3 nucleotides: TGTGCCTGGAGCGACTTAACAGGGCGGAACACTGAAGCTTTCTTT. Protein sequence: CAWSDLTGRNTEAFF.

A few counts support this clonotype. This chain links TRBV24-1 with TRBJ2-3; D is ambiguous. Germline lookup yields CDR1 KGHDR and CDR2 SFDVKD. There are 14 residues in the CDR3. Trimming shortened V by 2 bases and J by 1 base, and 6 bases separated the two germline ends. This CDR3 reads CATSDYGGTDTQYF. DNA of the CDR3: TGTGCCACCAGTGATTACGGAGGCACAGATACGCAGTATTTT.

This clonotype was picked up many times. This sequence joins TRBV9 and TRBJ2-7; D is ambiguous. Between the trimmed V and J ends, which lost 4 bases and 2 bases, there was a span of 10 bases. The germline V gene has CDR1 SGDLS and CDR2 YYNGEE. This CDR3 is built from 13 residues. DNA of the CDR3: TGTGCCAGCAGCCCCACCGATCCCTACGAGCAGTACTTC. This gives the protein CASSPTDPYEQYF.

In this sample, this clonotype turned up a few times. The chain has TRBV18 and TRBJ2-7, with 8 bases lining up with TRBD2. Trimming cost V 1 base and J 3 bases; bases outside gene matches: 11. The CDR3 is 17 residues long. Looked up from germline, CDR1 is KGHSH and CDR2 is LQKENI. The CDR3 loop reads CASSPLTTSGDGYEQYF. In nucleotides, the CDR3 is TGTGCCAGCTCACCACTAACTACTAGCGGAGACGGCTACGAGCAGTACTTC.

This clonotype was picked up many times. The rearrangement joins TRBV10-3 to TRBJ1-5; D call uncertain. V dropped 6 bases and J dropped 2 bases, with 14 bases sitting between them. Germline V gene lookup returns CDR1 ENHRY and CDR2 SYGVKD. This CDR3 comprises 15 residues. CDR3 region: CAISGDPGGNQPQHF. CDR3 nucleotides: TGTGCCATCAGCGGCGACCCTGGGGGCAATCAGCCCCAGCATTTT.

The V gene is TRBV19, the J gene TRBJ1-5; 8 nucleotides match TRBD1. After removal of 0 bases from V and 0 bases from J, the junction contained 7 bases not matched to a gene. The CDR3 is made up of 18 amino acids. CDR1 and CDR2 from the germline V gene are LNHDA and SQIVND (reference sequence). DNA of the CDR3: TGTGCCAGTAGTATAGACTGGGAGACAGGGGATAGCAATCAGCCCCAGCATTTT. Protein sequence: CASSIDWETGDSNQPQHF.

This chain links TRBV20-1 with TRBJ2-2, with TRBD2 matching 8 bases. Germline V gene data show CDR1 as DFQATT and CDR2 as SNEGSKA (reference sequence). This CDR3 contains 15 residues. V trimming: 5 bases; J trimming: 9 bases; junction bases outside the gene matches: 14. CDR3 DNA: TGCAGTGCTCCGACGGGAGGGTCGGCGTCTCGGGAGCTGTTTTTT. It is translated as CSAPTGGSASRELFF.

The J gene is TRBJ2-3, the V gene TRBV6-2 or TRBV6-3; D gene ambiguous. Germline CDR1 and CDR2: MNHEY and SVGEGT. The CDR3 sequence is 13 residues long. The germline V and J ends were trimmed by 6 bases and 0 bases, with 7 bases remaining between them. Here the CDR3 DNA reads TGTGCCAGCAGGGTAGCTAGCACAGATACGCAGTATTTT. Protein product: CASRVASTDTQYF.

This clonotype was observed at least ten times. The chain recombines TRBV10-3 with TRBJ2-7; D remains unclear. The germline gives CDR1 ENHRY, CDR2 SYGVKD. V gave up 2 bases and J gave up 2 bases, with 7 bases separating them. The CDR3 extends over 13 amino acids. The CDR3 protein is CAISEAGPYEQYF. The CDR3 DNA is TGTGCCATCAGTGAGGCAGGACCCTACGAGCAGTACTTC.

The rearrangement uses TRBV7-3 and TRBJ1-1; TRBD1 aligns across 9 bases. The CDR3 covers 15 residues. The V gene end was trimmed by 5 bases and the J gene end by 3 bases; junction bases not matched to a gene: 7. Germline V gives CDR1 SGHTA, CDR2 FQGTGA. As DNA, the CDR3 is TGTGCCAGCAGCCGGACCGGGACAGGGCACACTGAAGCTTTCTTT. This codes for CASSRTGTGHTEAFF.

Ten or more counts support this clonotype. The J gene is TRBJ1-4, the V gene TRBV2, with 11 nucleotides matching TRBD1. V trimming: 3 bases; J trimming: 8 bases; junction bases outside the gene matches: 5. The germline CDR1 and CDR2 sequences are SNHLY and FYNNEI. This CDR3 comprises 15 residues. In DNA, the CDR3 is TGTGCCAGCAGTGATAGAGGGACAGGGGGGGAAAAACTGTTTTTT. Protein: CASSDRGTGGEKLFF.

This clonotype was seen repeatedly, ten times or more. V usage is TRBV28 and J usage is TRBJ1-2; possibly TRBD1 for D (5 bases). Trimming cost V 5 bases and J 5 bases, with 9 bases left between them. CDR3 size: 12 residues. The germline V gene has CDR1 MDHEN and CDR2 SYDVKM. The CDR3 sequence: CASSGASYGYTF. The CDR3 region has the DNA TGTGCCAGCAGTGGGGCCTCGTATGGCTACACCTTC.

This clonotype appeared many times. This chain uses TRBV30 with TRBJ1-2; D not certain. Germline V lookup: CDR1 GTSNPN, CDR2 SVGIG (reference sequence). The CDR3 consists of 13 residues. Trimming left V 3 bases short and J 7 bases short, with 15 bases between. The CDR3 loop reads CAWSQTGKGGYTF. The CDR3 DNA is TGTGCCTGGAGCCAAACCGGGAAGGGTGGCTACACCTTC.

This clonotype was recorded many times. This chain uses TRBV20-1 with TRBJ2-3; D is unresolved. CDR3 length: 12 residues. CDR1 and CDR2 from the germline V gene are DFQATT and SNEGSKA (reference sequence). Trimming shortened V by 4 bases and J by 2 bases, and 7 bases separated the two germline ends. In DNA, the CDR3 is TGCAGTGCTACAGAATCCACAGATACGCAGTATTTT. Translation gives CSATESTDTQYF.

This clonotype showed up just a few times. The chain uses TRBV5-5 and TRBJ2-1; D unresolved. The CDR3 consists of 16 residues. Per germline, CDR1 SGHKS and CDR2 YYEKEE (reference sequence). Trimming removed 0 bases from V and 5 bases from J, with 15 bases in between. The CDR3 here is CASSLAGRTANNEQFF. The CDR3 DNA reads as TGTGCCAGCAGCTTGGCCGGCAGGACGGCAAACAATGAGCAGTTCTTC.

Ten or more counts support this clonotype. The genes are TRBV7-8 and TRBJ2-1; perhaps TRBD2 as D (6 bases). CDR3 length: 15 amino acids. V gave up 3 bases and J gave up 4 bases, with 13 bases separating them. Germline CDR1 SGHVS, CDR2 FQNEAQ. In nucleotides, the CDR3 is TGTGCCAGCAGCTTTACGGGGGAGAGATACAATGAGCAGTTCTTC. Encoded protein: CASSFTGERYNEQFF.

The V and J genes are TRBV7-9 and TRBJ1-6; perhaps TRBD1 as D (6 bases). This CDR3 is 14 amino acids long. Trimming pared 5 bases from V and 5 bases from J, leaving 10 bases between. Germline-derived CDR1 and CDR2 are SEHNR and FQNEAQ (reference sequence). This CDR3 is CASSRDTDNSPLHF. CDR3 in DNA: TGTGCCAGCAGCAGGGACACTGATAATTCACCCCTCCACTTT.

This clonotype was counted many times. The rearrangement links TRBV6-1 to TRBJ2-2, with D perhaps being TRBD1 or TRBD2 (6 bases each). Germline CDR1 and CDR2: MNHNS and SASEGT. V lost 7 bases to trimming and J lost 4 bases, with 13 bases between them. The length of the CDR3 is 14 residues. The CDR3 sequence: CASKPGGATGELFF. The CDR3 DNA reads TGTGCCAGCAAGCCCGGGGGCGCCACCGGGGAGCTGTTTTTT.